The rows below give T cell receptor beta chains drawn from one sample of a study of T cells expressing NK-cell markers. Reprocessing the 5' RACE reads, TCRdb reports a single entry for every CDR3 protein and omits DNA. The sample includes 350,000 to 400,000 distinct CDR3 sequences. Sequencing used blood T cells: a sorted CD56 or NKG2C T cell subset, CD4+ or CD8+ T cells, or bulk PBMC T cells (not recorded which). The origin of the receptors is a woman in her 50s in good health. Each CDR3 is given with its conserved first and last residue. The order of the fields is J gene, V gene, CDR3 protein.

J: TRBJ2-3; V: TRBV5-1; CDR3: CASSLAWAIEGTDTQYF
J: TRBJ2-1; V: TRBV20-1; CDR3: CSARRDPSYNEQFF
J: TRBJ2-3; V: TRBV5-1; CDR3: CASSLERQGGQYF
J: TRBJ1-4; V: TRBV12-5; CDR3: CASGPLQPATNEKLFF
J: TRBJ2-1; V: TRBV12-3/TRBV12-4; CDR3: CATQEGLDEQFF
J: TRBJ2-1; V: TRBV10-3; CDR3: CAISDPGTGINEQFF
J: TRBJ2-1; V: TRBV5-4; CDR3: CASSPDGGYGSYNEQFF
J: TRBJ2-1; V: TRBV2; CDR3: CASSEQGASYNEQFF
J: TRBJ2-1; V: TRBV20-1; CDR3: CSARSSGSSNEQFF
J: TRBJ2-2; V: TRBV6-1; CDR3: CASSEIQPTINTGELFF
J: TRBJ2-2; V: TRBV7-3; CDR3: CASRTTGSSNTGELFF
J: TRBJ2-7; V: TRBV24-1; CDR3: CATSTDSSYEQYF
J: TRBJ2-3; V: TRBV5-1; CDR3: CASSLDNRGSTQYF
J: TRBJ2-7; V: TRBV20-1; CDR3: CSALTPTSGGLGEQYF
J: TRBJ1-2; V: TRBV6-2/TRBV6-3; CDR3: CASRPAGWDGYTF
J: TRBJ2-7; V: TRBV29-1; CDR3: CSVEDGNYEQYF
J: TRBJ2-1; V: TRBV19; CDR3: CASSIGGSGRSGNEQFF
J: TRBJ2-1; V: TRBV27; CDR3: CASSFVGGPYNEQFF
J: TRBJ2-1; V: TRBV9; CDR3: CASSVVTSGGNEQFF
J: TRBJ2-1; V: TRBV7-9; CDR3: CASSLDSHNEQFF
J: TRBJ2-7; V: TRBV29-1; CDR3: CSVEQQGVGEQYF
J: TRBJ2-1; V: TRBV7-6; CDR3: CASSLEAGQSYNEQFF
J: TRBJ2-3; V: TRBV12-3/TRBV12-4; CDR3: CASSLGRRADTQYF
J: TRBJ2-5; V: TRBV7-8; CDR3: CASRGSQETQYF
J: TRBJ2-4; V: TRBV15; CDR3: CATRILNIQYF
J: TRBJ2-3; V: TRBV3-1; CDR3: CASSQTDSRFTDTQYF
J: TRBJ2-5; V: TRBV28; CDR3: CATSIFGNPQETQYF
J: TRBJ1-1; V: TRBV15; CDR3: CATSYRRNTEAFF
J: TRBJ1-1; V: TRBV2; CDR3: CASSTGVSTEAFF
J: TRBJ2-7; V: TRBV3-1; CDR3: CASSHRTGVIAGGRTYEQYF
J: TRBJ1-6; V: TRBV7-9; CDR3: CASSYGTGGSYNSPLHF
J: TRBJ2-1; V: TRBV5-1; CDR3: CASSLQLSSYNEQFF
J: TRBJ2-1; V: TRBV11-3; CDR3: CASSRAAGGLYHEQFF
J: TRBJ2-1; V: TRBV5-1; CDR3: CASTGGLALPLFF
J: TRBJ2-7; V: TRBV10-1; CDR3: CASSEFTPGTHPYEQYF
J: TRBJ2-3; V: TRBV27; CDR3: CASSPGLALSTDTQYF
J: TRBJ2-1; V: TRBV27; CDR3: CATRGQEYNEQFF
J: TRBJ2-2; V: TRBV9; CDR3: CASSAGTGNTGELFF
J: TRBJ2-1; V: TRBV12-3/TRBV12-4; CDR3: CASSAPGGDRIIGQFF
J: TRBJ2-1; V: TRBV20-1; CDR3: CSARGPLTSSYNEQFF
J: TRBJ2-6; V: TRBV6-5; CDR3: CASRERLGANVLTF
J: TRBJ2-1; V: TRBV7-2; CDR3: CASALWTGHNEQFF